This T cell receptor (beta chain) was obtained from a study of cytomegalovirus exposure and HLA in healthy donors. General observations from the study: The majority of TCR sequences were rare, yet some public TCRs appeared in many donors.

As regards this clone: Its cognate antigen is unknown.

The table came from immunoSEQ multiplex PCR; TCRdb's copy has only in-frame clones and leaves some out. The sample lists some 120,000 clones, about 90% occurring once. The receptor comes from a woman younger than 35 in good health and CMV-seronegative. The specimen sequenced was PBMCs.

The CDR3 DNA reads as TGTGCCAGCAGATATACCGGGACATCTTACGAGCAGTACTTC. It specifies CASRYTGTSYEQYF. The V call is TRBV6-5, the J call TRBJ2-7; a weak D match, TRBD1 (6 bases). CDR3 length equals 14 residues. Germline V gene lookup returns CDR1 MNHEY and CDR2 SVGAGI. Trimming cost V 6 bases and J 4 bases, with 16 bases left between them.